A selection of T cell receptor beta chains follows, all from one sample in a study of CD8 T cells in ankylosing spondylitis. MiXCR, run by TCRdb on the 5' RACE reads, gives a single entry per CDR3 protein. The repertoire holds fewer than 500,000 distinct CDR3 sequences, with approximately 20% as singletons. The sequenced sample consisted of blood, either unsorted or a sorted T cell fraction (not recorded which). The receptor source for this set is a male donor with ankylosing spondylitis. CDR3s include the opening cysteine and the closing phenylalanine or tryptophan. The D gene is left open where the match is weak. Rows give clone size only sometimes, using once, few, many, or a class for an expanded clone.

size	J	D	V	DNA	CDR3
.	TRBJ2-3	.	TRBV20-1	TGCAGTGCTAGCGCCCAGCGAGGGTTCGGGTATACGCAGTATTTT	CSASAQRGFGYTQYF
.	TRBJ1-2	.	TRBV6-1	TGTGCCAGCAGTGTGCAGGGTTATGGCTACACCTTC	CASSVQGYGYTF
few	TRBJ2-1	TRBD2	TRBV20-1	TGCAGTGCTGAGAGCGGGGTAAACAATGAGCAGTTCTTC	CSAESGVNNEQFF
few	TRBJ2-7	TRBD2	TRBV6-2/TRBV6-3	TGTGCCAGCAGTCGAGCGGGGGACTCCTACGAGCAGTACTTC	CASSRAGDSYEQYF
.	TRBJ2-1	TRBD2	TRBV6-4	TGTGCCAGCAGTGACTTCCTCGGGAGGACTTACAATGAGCAGTTCTTC	CASSDFLGRTYNEQFF
few	TRBJ1-1	.	TRBV2	TGTGCCAGCAGTGAAGCGCTTCAGAACACTGAAGCTTTCTTT	CASSEALQNTEAFF
few	TRBJ2-1	.	TRBV7-9	TGTGCCAGCAGCTTAGATGTTTCCTACAATGAGCAGTTCTTC	CASSLDVSYNEQFF
.	TRBJ2-1	TRBD1	TRBV7-2	TGTGCCAGCAGCCCCGGGACAGGGCTTAGAAATGAGCAGTTCTTC	CASSPGTGLRNEQFF
few	TRBJ2-2	.	TRBV29-1	TGCAGCACGACCGGGGCAAACTCGAACACCGGGGAGCTGTTTTTT	CSTTGANSNTGELFF
few	TRBJ2-5	.	TRBV19	TGTGCCAGTAGTCCGCAACGGGGGGCCCAAGAGACCCAGTACTTC	CASSPQRGAQETQYF
many	TRBJ2-7	.	TRBV5-1	TGCGCCAGCAGCTTGTCGGTCGGGGCAGGGGGACTCTACGAGCAGTACTTC	CASSLSVGAGGLYEQYF
.	TRBJ2-3	TRBD2	TRBV11-2	TGTGCCAGCAGCTTTGGACTAGAGACAGATACGCAGTATTTT	CASSFGLETDTQYF
.	TRBJ1-3	TRBD1	TRBV20-1	TGCAGTGCTAGAGAGACAGGGGCGAACACCATATATTTT	CSARETGANTIYF
few	TRBJ2-1	TRBD2	TRBV24-1	TGTGCCACCAGTGATTTAACTATAGCGGGAGGGCCTGTGCAGTTCTTC	CATSDLTIAGGPVQFF
.	TRBJ2-7	TRBD2	TRBV7-2	TGTGCCAGCAGCTACTCAGCGGGAAATTACGAGCAGTACTTC	CASSYSAGNYEQYF
many	TRBJ2-3	.	TRBV29-1	TGCAGCGTGGGGGAAACAGATACGCAGTATTTT	CSVGETDTQYF
.	TRBJ2-1	.	TRBV7-3	TGTGCCAGCAGCGGAGCCGGGACGCCTTTCAATGAGCAGTTCTTC	CASSGAGTPFNEQFF
few	TRBJ2-2	TRBD2	TRBV5-1	TGCGCCAGCAGCCGGTTCGGCCTAGCGGGGGGCACCGGGGAGCTGTTTTTT	CASSRFGLAGGTGELFF
many	TRBJ2-2	.	TRBV7-9	TGTGCCAGCAGCCCCCTCCCGGTGACCGGGGAGCTGTTTTTT	CASSPLPVTGELFF
.	TRBJ2-6	.	TRBV2	TGTGCCAGCAGTCCCCGAGCTGGGGCCAACGTCCTGACTTTC	CASSPRAGANVLTF
.	TRBJ1-1	.	TRBV12-3/TRBV12-4	TGTGCCAGCACCCACAACAGAGGGAAGGATGAAGCTTTCTTT	CASTHNRGKDEAFF
few	TRBJ1-1	.	TRBV3-1	TGTGCCAGCAGCCAATTCATGAACACTGAAGCTTTCTTT	CASSQFMNTEAFF
few	TRBJ1-1	.	TRBV3-1	TGTGCCAGCGCAAGATGGGACGGCACTGAAGCTTTCTTT	CASARWDGTEAFF
.	TRBJ2-3	.	TRBV11-2	TGTGCCAGCAGCTCGACTCGTCATACGCAGTATTTT	CASSSTRHTQYF
.	TRBJ2-7	.	TRBV4-1	TGCGCCAGCAGCCAAGGTTCCGGCGCGGCTTACGAGCAGTACTTC	CASSQGSGAAYEQYF
.	TRBJ2-2	TRBD1	TRBV4-3	TGCGCCAGCAGCCAAGAAAGCGACAGGGGAACTCGCACCGGGGAGCTGTTTTTT	CASSQESDRGTRTGELFF
few	TRBJ2-3	.	TRBV9	TGTGCCAGCAGCCCCCGAGGGGGCGGGAGGACTGATACGCAGTATTTT	CASSPRGGGRTDTQYF
.	TRBJ1-1	.	TRBV5-6	TGTGCCAGCAGCTTGGCTCGGGGAATGAGGAGCGGAGCTTTCTTT	CASSLARGMRSGAFF
few	TRBJ1-3	.	TRBV5-1	TGCGCCAGCAGCGAAACCGGGACGGATAACTCTGGAAACACCATATATTTT	CASSETGTDNSGNTIYF
.	TRBJ2-5	TRBD2	TRBV5-1	TGCGCCAGCAGCCTGACTAGCGGAGACCAAGAGACCCAGTACTTC	CASSLTSGDQETQYF
.	TRBJ2-1	.	TRBV24-1	TGTGCCAGCGGCGGTGGATGGGGTGAGCAGTTCTTC	CASGGGWGEQFF
many	TRBJ1-1	.	TRBV5-1	TGCGCCAGCAGTGCCAGTTGGGGCACTGAAGCTTTCTTT	CASSASWGTEAFF
many	TRBJ2-1	.	TRBV10-3	TGTGCCATCAGTGACGGCGATGAGCAGTTCTTC	CAISDGDEQFF
.	TRBJ2-1	.	TRBV6-1	TGTGCCAGTCAAGCGTGGAATGAGCAGTTCTTC	CASQAWNEQFF
.	TRBJ2-2	.	TRBV5-1	TGCGCCAGCAGCTTGGGATCTCCACCGGGGTTCCGCACCGGGGAGCTGTTTTTT	CASSLGSPPGFRTGELFF
.	TRBJ2-2	.	TRBV7-2	TGTGCCAGCAGCTTAGCAAGACGCACCGGGGAGCTGTTTTTT	CASSLARRTGELFF
.	TRBJ2-3	TRBD1	TRBV30	TGTGCCTGGAGTGTACCCCCGGGCAGGGGGAAAGATACGCAGTATTTT	CAWSVPPGRGKDTQYF
.	TRBJ2-1	TRBD2	TRBV27	TGTGCCAGCAGCCCGCGTTACGGGGTAGCGGGAGGGCCGGGTTCCAGGAATGAGCAGTTCTTC	CASSPRYGVAGGPGSRNEQFF
many	TRBJ2-1	.	TRBV6-2/TRBV6-3	TGTGCCAGCAGTTATGCTCCTTTCCCCTACAATGAGCAGTTCTTC	CASSYAPFPYNEQFF
few	TRBJ2-1	TRBD1	TRBV20-1	TGCACGCCTGACGGACAGGGGGCAAATGAGCAGTTCTTC	CTPDGQGANEQFF
.	TRBJ1-3	.	TRBV2	TGTGCCAGCAGTCCGGGCTACGAGAACACCATATATTTT	CASSPGYENTIYF
few	TRBJ2-3	.	TRBV10-3	TGTGCCATCAGTGAACCGGGACAACCAGGGTCCGATACGCAGTATTTT	CAISEPGQPGSDTQYF
few	TRBJ1-4	TRBD1	TRBV4-3	TGCGCCAGCAGCCAAGGACAGGGTTCCGAAAAACTGTTTTTT	CASSQGQGSEKLFF
few	TRBJ2-7	.	TRBV25-1	TGTGCCAGCAGCCCGGACTTAACCTACGAGCAGTACTTC	CASSPDLTYEQYF
many	TRBJ2-7	.	TRBV29-1	TGCAGCGTTGAAGGGACCCCTTACGAGCAGTACTTC	CSVEGTPYEQYF